This T cell receptor beta chain was documented in a study of Graves' ophthalmopathy and Graves' hyperthyroidism (dated by TCRdb to the late 2010s). Background on the whole study: Peripheral blood was collected before any treatment was given, at the time of initial diagnosis. Once sampling was done, hyperthyroidism patients were given methimazole at a starting dose of 30 mg daily, while ophthalmopathy patients were given high-dose intravenous methylprednisolone. In total, 135 blood samples were TCR-sequenced: approximately 42 ophthalmopathy, some 72 hyperthyroidism and approximately 17 hyperthyroidism-to-ophthalmopathy patients. An independent validation cohort was composed of approximately 18 hyperthyroidism patients and roughly 16 patients who later progressed from hyperthyroidism to ophthalmopathy. The roughly 100 discovery patients were divided at random into training and test sets in a 7:3 ratio. To tell Graves' ophthalmopathy apart from Graves' hyperthyroidism, and to predict which patients would progress to ophthalmopathy, the study relied on TCR beta repertoire signatures. In roughly 6 hyperthyroidism patients, the T-cell repertoire of thyroid tissue was compared with the T-cell repertoire of blood. To explore V-J signatures distinguishing ophthalmopathy from hyperthyroidism, a discovery set of around 100 patients (43 ophthalmopathy, roughly 56 stable hyperthyroidism) was enrolled.

This clonotype was counted ten times or more. The antigen it binds to is not known. There are no base qualities to consult, and no much larger clone falls within one base. For repertoire sequencing, TCR beta CDR3 regions were amplified from RNA transcripts. The first round was an RT-PCR using HTBI primers with the Qiagen OneStep RT-PCR kit, and this first round was followed by a second-round multiplex PCR, then size selection and purification. Libraries were sequenced paired-end with 100 bp reads on an Illumina HiSeq2000. In the source study's methods: Reads were processed with SOAPnuke, discarding reads with adapters, uncalled bases, mean Phred below 15, or no exact constant-primer or identifier match. COPE v1.2.5 was used to merge high-quality paired reads. Each unique nucleotide sequence was defined as a clonotype, and clonotypes were aligned to IMGT TRB V, D and J references with MiTCR v1.1. The analysis was limited to V-J combinations with a frequency above 0.0001, which together covered around 99% of the repertoires. For each V-J combination, a TCR clonal expansion and chaos score was defined as the ratio of F50 clonal expansion to chaos observed in the TCRdist matrix. Features were reduced by Welch's t-statistics and random forest to approximately 13 V-J combinations, which fed a naive Bayes classifier. The similarity between thyroid and blood repertoires was quantified using the Morisita-Horn index. The raw public reads went through TCRdb reprocessing: fastp at Q25, MiXCR clone calling, in-frame beta chains kept. Entries that share a CDR3 protein sequence are merged under the most common genes and DNA. The V and J calls were determined by TCRdb, not by the authors. Present in this sample are roughly 410,000 distinct CDR3 sequences, 15% of which were seen just once. Roughly 7% of the sample is in the top ten clones.

The CDR3 has 15 amino acids, counting the end cysteine and phenylalanine. Only the CDR3 DNA is retained, 45 bases long and in frame from the first base. The germline V gene encodes CDR1 KGHDR and CDR2 SFDVKD. The V end loses 4 bases and the J end loses 3 bases, and a stretch of 15 bases separates them. Study-wide findings and limitations: In validation, the model predicted ophthalmopathy progression with roughly 68% sensitivity and less than 80% specificity; some 13 predicted patients were CT-confirmed with GO in a median of around 6 months. No statistical method was used to set the sample size in advance, and the investigators knew which group each participant was assigned to. Most of the expanded thyroid clonotypes with a frequency above 0.001 were also detected in blood, and it was suggested that the thyroid immune response may be reflected by blood repertoires. Ophthalmopathy was separated from stable hyperthyroidism by the 13-signature model with just under 90% sensitivity and approximately 84% specificity in cross-validation and with 80%/75% in the test set.

Stable hyperthyroidism was defined as no progression to ophthalmopathy within 18 months of follow-up. Hyperthyroidism patients were newly diagnosed, with disease duration under 2 months, and aged 18 to 65 years. Patients with other autoimmune diseases, uncontrolled infections, pregnancy or lactation were excluded from the study. Diagnosis was based on clinical symptoms, serum thyroxine, TRAb, thyroid ultrasound and orbital computed tomography. Ficoll-Paque density gradient centrifugation was used to isolate PBMCs from around 10 ml of fresh peripheral blood. Trizol reagent was used to extract the total RNA, and its quality was then checked on an Agilent 2100 Bioanalyzer.

The source is a woman aged 18-29 years with stable Graves' hyperthyroidism. Donor details come from another sample of the same person, matched by shared clones. The rearranged chain carries TRBV24-1 and TRBJ2-7, with the D segment possibly TRBD1 or TRBD2, each aligning over 6 bases. The specimen sequenced was peripheral blood. The nucleotide sequence reads TGTGCCACCAGTGACCGGAGGGGGTTCGGCTACGAGCAGTACTTC. It translates as CATSDRRGFGYEQYF.